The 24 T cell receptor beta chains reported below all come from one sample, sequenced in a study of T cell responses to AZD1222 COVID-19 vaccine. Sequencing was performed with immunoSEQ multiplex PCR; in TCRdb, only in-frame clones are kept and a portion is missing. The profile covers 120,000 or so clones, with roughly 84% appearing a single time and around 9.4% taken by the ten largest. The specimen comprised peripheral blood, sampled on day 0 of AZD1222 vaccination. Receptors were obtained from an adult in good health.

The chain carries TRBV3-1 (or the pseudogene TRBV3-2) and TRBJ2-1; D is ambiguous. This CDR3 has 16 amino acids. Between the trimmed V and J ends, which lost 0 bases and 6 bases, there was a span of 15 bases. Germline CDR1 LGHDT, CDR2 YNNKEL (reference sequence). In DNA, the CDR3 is TGTGCCAGCAGCCAAGACCCTCGCCCCCCGCTCAATGAGCAGTTCTTC. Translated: CASSQDPRPPLNEQFF.

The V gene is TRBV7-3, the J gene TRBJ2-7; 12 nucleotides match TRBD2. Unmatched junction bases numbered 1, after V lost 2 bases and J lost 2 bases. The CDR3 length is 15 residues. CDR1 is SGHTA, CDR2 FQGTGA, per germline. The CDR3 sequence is CASSLLAGGPYEQYF. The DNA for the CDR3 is TGTGCCAGCAGCTTACTAGCGGGAGGGCCCTACGAGCAGTACTTC.

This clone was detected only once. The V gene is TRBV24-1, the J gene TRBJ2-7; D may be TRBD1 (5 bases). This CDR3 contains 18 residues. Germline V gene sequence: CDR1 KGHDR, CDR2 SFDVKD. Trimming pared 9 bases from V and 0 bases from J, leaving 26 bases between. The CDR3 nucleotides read TGTGCCACCGGGGTATCTGGGGCTGTGGTTTGGGGCTCCTACGAGCAGTACTTC. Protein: CATGVSGAVVWGSYEQYF.

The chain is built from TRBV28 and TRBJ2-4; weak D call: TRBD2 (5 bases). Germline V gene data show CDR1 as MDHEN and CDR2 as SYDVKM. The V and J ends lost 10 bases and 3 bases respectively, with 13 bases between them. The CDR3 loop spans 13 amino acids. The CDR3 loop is CATLGGYKNIQYF. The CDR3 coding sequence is TGTGCCACCCTAGGAGGTTACAAAAACATTCAGTACTTC.

CDR3 sequence reads: CASSPEFSYEQYF. The CDR3 nucleotides are TGTGCCAGCAGCCCCGAGTTCTCCTACGAGCAGTACTTC. The chain has TRBV3-1 (or the pseudogene TRBV3-2) and TRBJ2-7; D uncertain. In germline, CDR1 is LGHDT, CDR2 YNNKEL (reference sequence). This CDR3 spans 13 amino acids. The V end lost 4 bases, the J end lost 0 bases, and 7 bases lay between the germline ends.

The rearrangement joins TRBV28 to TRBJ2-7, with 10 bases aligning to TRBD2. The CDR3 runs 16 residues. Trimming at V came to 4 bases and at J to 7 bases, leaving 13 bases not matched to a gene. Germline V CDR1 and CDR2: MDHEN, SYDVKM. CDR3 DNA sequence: TGTGCCAGCAGTTCCTCTAGGCTAGCGGGAGAAGGGGAGCAGTACTTC. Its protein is CASSSSRLAGEGEQYF.

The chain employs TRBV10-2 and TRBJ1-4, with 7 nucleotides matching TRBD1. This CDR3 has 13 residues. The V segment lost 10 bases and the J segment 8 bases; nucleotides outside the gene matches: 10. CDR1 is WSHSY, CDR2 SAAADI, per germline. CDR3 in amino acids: CAITDRVWEKLFF. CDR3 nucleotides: TGCGCCATCACAGACAGGGTTTGGGAAAAACTGTTTTTT.

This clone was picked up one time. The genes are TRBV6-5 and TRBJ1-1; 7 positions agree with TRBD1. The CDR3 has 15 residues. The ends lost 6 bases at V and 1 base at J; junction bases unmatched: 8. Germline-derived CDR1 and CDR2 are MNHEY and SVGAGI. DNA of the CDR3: TGTGCCAGCAGGAGAAAGCGGACAGGGAACACTGAAGCTTTCTTT. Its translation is CASRRKRTGNTEAFF.

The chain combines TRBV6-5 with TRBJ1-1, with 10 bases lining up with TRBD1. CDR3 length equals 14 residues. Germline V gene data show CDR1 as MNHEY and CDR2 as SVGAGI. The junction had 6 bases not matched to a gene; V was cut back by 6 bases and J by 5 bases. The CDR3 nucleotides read TGTGCCAGCAGACCGGGACAGGGGAGAACTGAAGCTTTCTTT. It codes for CASRPGQGRTEAFF.

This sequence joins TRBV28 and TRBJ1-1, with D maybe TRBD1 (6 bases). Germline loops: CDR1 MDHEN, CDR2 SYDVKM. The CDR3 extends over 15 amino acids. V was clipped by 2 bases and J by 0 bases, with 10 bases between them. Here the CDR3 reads CASSLTGFMNTEAFF. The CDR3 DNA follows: TGTGCCAGCAGTTTAACAGGGTTTATGAACACTGAAGCTTTCTTT. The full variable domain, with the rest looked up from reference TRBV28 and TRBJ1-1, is DVKVTQSSRYLVKRTGEKVFLECVQDMDHENMFWYRQDPGLGLRLIYFSYDVKMKEKGDIPEGYSVSREKKERFSLILESASTNQTSMYLCASSLTGFMNTEAFFGQGTRLTVV.

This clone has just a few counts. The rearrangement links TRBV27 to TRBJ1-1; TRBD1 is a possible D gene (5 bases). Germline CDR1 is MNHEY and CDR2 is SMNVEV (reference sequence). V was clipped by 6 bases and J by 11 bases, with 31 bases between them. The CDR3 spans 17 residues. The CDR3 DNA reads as TGTGCCAGCAGCCCCCGATCTGTAGGTCGGGGCCCGGTAGGGGCTTTCTTT. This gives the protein CASSPRSVGRGPVGAFF.

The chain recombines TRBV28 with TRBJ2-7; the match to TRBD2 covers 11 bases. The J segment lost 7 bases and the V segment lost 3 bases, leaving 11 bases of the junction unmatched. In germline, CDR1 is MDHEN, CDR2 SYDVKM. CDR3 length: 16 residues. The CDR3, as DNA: TGTGCCAGCAGTTTCCCTGTAGCGGGAGGGCGGGGGGAGCAGTACTTC. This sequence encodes CASSFPVAGGRGEQYF. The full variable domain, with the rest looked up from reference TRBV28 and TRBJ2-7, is DVKVTQSSRYLVKRTGEKVFLECVQDMDHENMFWYRQDPGLGLRLIYFSYDVKMKEKGDIPEGYSVSREKKERFSLILESASTNQTSMYLCASSFPVAGGRGEQYFGPGTRLTVT.

CDR3 in amino acids: CASSLDPGAEQYF. The CDR3, as DNA: TGCGCCAGCAGCTTGGACCCTGGGGCCGAGCAGTACTTC. The genes are TRBV5-1 and TRBJ2-7; D might be TRBD1 (5 bases). This CDR3 contains 13 residues. CDR1 is SGHRS and CDR2 is YFSETQ in the germline V gene. Trimming removed 0 bases from V and 6 bases from J, with 10 bases in between.

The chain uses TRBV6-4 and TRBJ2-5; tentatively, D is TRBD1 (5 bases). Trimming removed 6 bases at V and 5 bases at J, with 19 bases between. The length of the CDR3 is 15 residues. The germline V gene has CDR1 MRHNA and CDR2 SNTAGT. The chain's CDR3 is CASRPDRSSRETQYF. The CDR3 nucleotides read TGTGCCAGCAGGCCTGACAGAAGTTCTCGGGAGACCCAGTACTTC.

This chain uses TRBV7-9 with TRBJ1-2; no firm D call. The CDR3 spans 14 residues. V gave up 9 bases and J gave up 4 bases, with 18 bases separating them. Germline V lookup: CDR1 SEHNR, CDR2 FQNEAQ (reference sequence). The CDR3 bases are TGTGCCAGTCGGCAGGCTTCCCTGCGCTATGGCTACACCTTC. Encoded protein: CASRQASLRYGYTF.

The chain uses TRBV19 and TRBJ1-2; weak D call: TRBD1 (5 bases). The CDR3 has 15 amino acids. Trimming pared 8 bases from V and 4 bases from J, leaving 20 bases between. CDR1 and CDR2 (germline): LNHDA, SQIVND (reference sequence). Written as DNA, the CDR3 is TGTGCCAGTTGCCCTGGTGGGGCTGGATCCTATGGCTACACCTTC. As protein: CASCPGGAGSYGYTF. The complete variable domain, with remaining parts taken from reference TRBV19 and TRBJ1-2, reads DGGITQSPKYLFRKEGQNVTLSCEQNLNHDAMYWYRQDPGQGLRLIYYSQIVNDFQKGDIAEGYSVSREKKESFPLTVTSAQKNPTAFYLCASCPGGAGSYGYTFGSGTRLTVV.

The CDR3 reads CASGQRLTGEQYF. CDR3 in DNA: TGTGCCAGTGGACAGCGCCTCACTGGGGAGCAGTACTTC. The chain uses TRBV3-1 (or the pseudogene TRBV3-2) and TRBJ2-7, with D possibly TRBD1 on 6 matching bases. The CDR3 totals 13 residues. In germline, CDR1 is LGHDT, CDR2 YNNKEL (reference sequence). V was shortened by 9 bases and J by 7 bases, with 19 bases between the two germline ends.

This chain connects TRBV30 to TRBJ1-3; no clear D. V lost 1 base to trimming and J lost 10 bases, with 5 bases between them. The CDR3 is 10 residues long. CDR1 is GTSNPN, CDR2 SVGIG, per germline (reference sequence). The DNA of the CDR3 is TGTGCCTGGAGTGAGCAAACCATATATTTT. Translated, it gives CAWSEQTIYF.

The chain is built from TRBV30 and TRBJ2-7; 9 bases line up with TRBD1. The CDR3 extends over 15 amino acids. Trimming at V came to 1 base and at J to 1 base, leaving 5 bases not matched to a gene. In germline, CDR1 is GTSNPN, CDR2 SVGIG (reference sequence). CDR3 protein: CAWSARGQGSYEQYF. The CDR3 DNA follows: TGTGCCTGGAGTGCCCGCGGACAGGGGTCCTACGAGCAGTACTTC.

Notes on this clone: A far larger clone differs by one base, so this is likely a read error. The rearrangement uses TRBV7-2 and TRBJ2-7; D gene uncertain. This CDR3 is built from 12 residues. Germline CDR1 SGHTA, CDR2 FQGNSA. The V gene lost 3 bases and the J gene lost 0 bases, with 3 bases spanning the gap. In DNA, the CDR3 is TGTGCCAGCAGCTTGACCTCCTACGAGCAGTACTTC. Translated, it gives CASSLTSYEQYF.

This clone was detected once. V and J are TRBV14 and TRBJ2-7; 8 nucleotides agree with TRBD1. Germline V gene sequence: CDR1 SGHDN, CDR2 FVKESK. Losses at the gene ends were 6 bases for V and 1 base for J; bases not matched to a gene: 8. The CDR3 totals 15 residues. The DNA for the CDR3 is TGTGCCAGCAGTCTTCAGGGGGCTAAATCCTACGAGCAGTACTTC. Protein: CASSLQGAKSYEQYF.

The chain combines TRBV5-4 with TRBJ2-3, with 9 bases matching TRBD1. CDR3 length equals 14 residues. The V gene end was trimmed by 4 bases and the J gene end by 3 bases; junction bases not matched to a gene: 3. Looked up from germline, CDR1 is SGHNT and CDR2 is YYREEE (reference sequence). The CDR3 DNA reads TGTGCCAGCAGCCGGGACAGGGCGACAGATACGCAGTATTTT. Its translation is CASSRDRATDTQYF. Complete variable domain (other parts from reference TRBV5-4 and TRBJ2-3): ETGVTQSPTHLIKTRGQQVTLRCSSQSGHNTVSWYQQALGQGPQFIFQYYREEENGRGNFPPRFSGLQFPNYSSELNVNALELDDSALYLCASSRDRATDTQYFGPGTRLTVL.

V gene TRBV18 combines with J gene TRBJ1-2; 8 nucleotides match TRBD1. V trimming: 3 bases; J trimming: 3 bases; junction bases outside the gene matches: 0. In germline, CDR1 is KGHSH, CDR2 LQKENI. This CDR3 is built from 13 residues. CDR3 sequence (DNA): TGTGCCAGCTCACCGGACAGGGACTATGGCTACACCTTC. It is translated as CASSPDRDYGYTF.

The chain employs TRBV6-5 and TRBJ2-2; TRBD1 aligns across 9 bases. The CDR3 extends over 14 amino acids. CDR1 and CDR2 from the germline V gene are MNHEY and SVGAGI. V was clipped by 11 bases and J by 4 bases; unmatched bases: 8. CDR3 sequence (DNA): TGTGCCGCCCGGGACAGGGTGGGCACCGGGGAGCTGTTTTTT. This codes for CAARDRVGTGELFF.